The table lists the clone carrying this T cell receptor (beta chain) with a few counts. The antigen is unknown. The germline CDR1 and CDR2 sequences are MNHEY and SMNVEV (reference sequence). The V segment lost 8 bases and the J segment 1 base; nucleotides outside the gene matches: 22. The length of the CDR3 is 19 residues. These data come from a study of T cells after yellow fever vaccination. Whole-study findings and limits: A weaker but faster secondary response was observed, peaking on day 5 versus 15.

One entry per CDR3 protein results from TCRdb running MiXCR on the 5' RACE reads. Counted here are around 400,000 distinct CDR3 sequences, around 10% occurring once; the ten biggest clones make up roughly a sixth. The input for sequencing was PBMCs, taken on the day of the first yellow fever vaccination. The TCR comes from a man aged 18-30 years who received the YFV17D yellow fever vaccine. The V and J genes are TRBV27 and TRBJ2-5, with 7 bases lining up with TRBD1. This CDR3 is CASPPDEYRGRKRQETQYF. CDR3 bases: TGTGCCAGCCCCCCGGACGAGTACAGGGGAAGAAAGCGCCAAGAGACCCAGTACTTC.